This T cell receptor beta chain was sequenced for a study of blood T cells in healthy people across ages. Every donor provided roughly 9.1 milliliters of peripheral blood. Study-wide results and limits: Older age went with lower TCR beta diversity per million T cells, in a roughly linear way.

About this clonotype itself: Its antigen is still unknown.

Germline V gene lookup returns CDR1 KGHDR and CDR2 SFDVKD. J lost 0 bases, V lost 3 bases, and 2 bases had no gene match. CDR3 length: 15 residues. Through a sample-barcoded 5' primer and a J-beta primer mix, a second PCR was run for 7 to 11 cycles. Each cDNA molecule received a tag from a template-switch adaptor that had 12 random nucleotides. Each CDR3 protein gets one entry after TCRdb re-called the 5' RACE reads with MiXCR. The sample records around 780,000 distinct CDR3 sequences, roughly 56% being singletons. This receptor was identified in a man aged 35-49 years in good health. The J gene is TRBJ2-3, the V gene TRBV24-1, with TRBD1 identical over 7 bases. The sequencing input was blood. The CDR3 coding sequence is TGTGCCACCAGTGATGGGACAGACAGCACAGATACGCAGTATTTT. It encodes CATSDGTDSTDTQYF.